This T cell receptor beta chain was obtained from a study of T-cell reconstitution after alpha-beta-depleted transplantation in children. Study-level results: T cells produced anew were the main source of T-cell counts and diversity one year after transplant. Expanded graft clones, several hundred of them, were reportedly the source of alpha-beta T cells about two months after transplant.

For this clonotype: Its antigen is unknown.

V lost 5 bases to trimming and J lost 4 bases; unmatched junction nucleotides: 15. Germline V CDR1 and CDR2: MNHEY, SVGAGI. This CDR3 spans 18 amino acids. Preparing the TCRbeta library involved the use of unique molecular identifiers. Each CDR3 protein gets one entry after TCRdb re-called the PCR reads with MiXCR. Of 800,000 to 1,000,000 distinct CDR3 sequences listed, 25% to 35% are singletons. This receptor was obtained from a boy younger than two who had a stem cell transplant for SCID, so the T cells may come from the graft donor. Sequenced here: PBMCs, mostly from graft donor cells, sampled 360 days after TCRalphabeta/CD19-depleted stem cell transplant. This rearrangement joins TRBV6-5 to TRBJ2-3; 10 bases are shared with TRBD2. CDR3 sequence (DNA): TGTGCCAGCAGTCTGGACCCTTTAGCGGGGGGCCGCCCAGATACGCAGTATTTT. This sequence encodes CASSLDPLAGGRPDTQYF.